A selection of T cell receptor beta chains follows, all from one sample in a study of blood T cell repertoires in COVID-19. Method: immunoSEQ multiplex PCR; TCRdb's copy keeps in-frame clones and lacks some. Among just under 350,000 clones listed, 83% were seen once. The sample was peripheral blood. These receptors were collected from a man aged 25 to 45 with active or convalescent COVID-19. Each CDR3 is given with its conserved first and last residue.

v_call,cdr3_aa
TRBV30,CAWSLGTSYEQYF
TRBV5-4,CASSLPAPGQGDGYTF
TRBV30,CAWSWRYGYTF
TRBV10-2,CASHSTDTQYF
TRBV6-4,CASSATVNTEAFF
TRBV5-5,CASSLEGYSAHEQYF
TRBV3-1/TRBV3-2,CASSMTGKGETQYF
TRBV27,CASSWGGTYEQYF
TRBV5-1,CASSLIPGQFTDTQYF
TRBV6-2/TRBV6-3,CASSSAVRLSSTDTQYF
TRBV29-1,CSVLTGSYEQYF
TRBV2,CASTLTTPYEQYF
TRBV19,CASSIGADGYTF
TRBV15,CATSRDRGFEQYF
TRBV3-1/TRBV3-2,CASSQDHRVSNEQFF
TRBV30,CALTTKEAGGSQPQHF
TRBV3-1/TRBV3-2,CASSLVAASGNTIYF
TRBV7-2,CASRQTGSQPQHF
TRBV18,CASSPVSQGHEQYF
TRBV6-2/TRBV6-3,CASSYPSLKARPYEQYF
TRBV7-9,CASSFSGTGGNEQFF
TRBV29-1,CSVKSTGELFF
TRBV11-3,CASSTVTVRSGNEQFF
TRBV5-4,CASSFSGTSNTEAFF
TRBV29-1,CSVDRGTEAFF
TRBV7-2,CASSPLDNLYQPQHF
TRBV4-3,CASSQDLTSGSFQGQYF
TRBV28,CASSPRGYEQYF
TRBV13,CASSLSVSYEQYF
TRBV5-6,CASSLGLLKETQYF
TRBV28,CASSPPQGAGQPQHF
TRBV15,CATSRGQPGGWPQHF
TRBV5-8,CASSLEWGGAEQYF
TRBV2,CASRDGTRFTDTQYF
TRBV9,CASSALDTNTEAFF
TRBV11-3,CASSLDSGPSNEQFF
TRBV19,CASSIDRGDTQYF
TRBV28,CASSLSRGRDSNQPQHF
TRBV7-8,CASSPGGNSPLHF
TRBV6-2/TRBV6-3,CASSYSGLAGGEQYF
TRBV5-1,CASSLAPGQEAYEQYF
TRBV29-1,CSVGPGSMNTEAFF
TRBV18,CASSPGQIYEQYF
TRBV20-1,CSASKGTMSYEQYF
TRBV5-1,CASSLTSSYNSPLHF
TRBV5-1,CASSFQTENTEAFF
TRBV7-6,CASSPGARGLPPLHF